This T cell receptor beta chain was recovered during a study of identical twins. TCRdb re-derived calls from the 5' RACE reads in MiXCR, one entry per CDR3 protein. Here the sample spans about 890,000 distinct CDR3 sequences, roughly 12% being singletons. The CDR3 contains 14 residues. The germline CDR1 and CDR2 sequences are DFQATT and SNEGSKA (reference sequence). The J segment lost 0 bases and the V segment lost 3 bases, leaving 5 bases of the junction unmatched. In the case of this clonotype: Its target is not known.

Regarding the study as a whole: Researchers reported weaker excess twin sharing in beta out-of-frame sequences.

In addition, the sample was reused for a study of yellow fever vaccine responses in identical twins.

V and J are TRBV20-1 and TRBJ2-7; TRBD2 aligns across 7 bases. Sequenced material: PBMCs. The receptor's source is a woman aged 18-35 years in good health. CDR3 DNA: TGCAGTGCTAGGGCTAGCGGAACCTCCTACGAGCAGTACGTC. This sequence encodes CSARASGTSYEQYV.